Included here is one T cell receptor beta chain sequence, with context. These data originate in a study of tumor-infiltrating lymphocytes in primary liver carcinoma. From 500 ng total RNA, TCR beta cDNA was generated with a primer in the constant region. Nested multiplex PCR, run for three rounds with slightly modified ARM-PCR, yielded TCR beta libraries. PCR rounds one and two used TRBV1-TRBV30 forward primers with a C-beta reverse primer for around 9 cycles each. TCRdb itself ran the multiplex PCR reads through MiXCR, one entry per CDR3 protein. The sample lists 300,000 to 400,000 distinct CDR3 sequences, about 65% occurring once. Trimming left V 8 bases short and J 5 bases short, with 18 bases between. CDR3 size: 14 residues. Germline V gene sequence: CDR1 SGHAT, CDR2 FQNNGV. Germline DNA was also extracted, and blood RNA derived from unsorted whole blood.

The clonotype was recovered from a man aged 40-49 years with primary liver carcinoma and hepatitis B virus infection. The rearrangement links TRBV11-2 to TRBJ1-1, with D uncertain. Sequencing input: peripheral blood. CDR3 protein: CASGRLGGHTEAFF. The CDR3 DNA sequence: TGTGCCAGCGGCCGCCTCGGTGGTCATACTGAAGCTTTCTTT.